This TCR beta chain is drawn from a study of a mutant IDH1 vaccine in newly diagnosed glioma (dated by TCRdb to the early 2020s). Notes on the research overall: Across visits V03 through V10, patients got a total of eight vaccinations, given in weeks 1, 3, 5, 7, 11, 15, 19 and 23. Vaccination was initiated 4-6 weeks after radiotherapy alone, or concurrently with temozolomide cycles in the chemotherapy-containing groups. The roughly 32 treated patients were approximately 62% male and about 40% female, with a mean age of around 40 years. Before enrollment, most patients had been given radiochemotherapy with temozolomide as standard therapy, while the rest had received either radiotherapy alone or temozolomide alone. Peripheral blood was drawn at six visits: V03 (baseline), V05, V07, V10, V12 and V13. Longitudinal TCRB deep sequencing was done for some 26 treated patients, wherever samples were available for exploratory analyses.

The library was made by the immunoSEQ multiplex PCR assay. Rearranged TCR beta chain sequences were amplified with the hsTCRB Kit following the manufacturer's protocol. TCRB libraries were sequenced on an Illumina MiSeq. As for the original processing: Demultiplexing, trimming and gene mapping were performed with the kit vendor's proprietary platform. As stored in TCRdb, this immuneACCESS dataset retains in-frame rearrangements with V and J assigned. A fraction of the clones does not appear; measured against another copy, unresolved V genes explain less than half of the discrepancy, and the remainder lacks a known reason. Clone size and the V and J calls come from that table; the DNA yielded D and trimming. The sample yields around 41,000 clones; about 79% were counted once. In total, the top ten clones hold 6.3% of the sample. This specimen's time point label, interpreted: week 23, last vaccination. Every vaccine dose consisted of 300 ug of a 20-mer mutant IDH1 peptide in Montanide, administered subcutaneously together with topical imiquimod. Donors had newly diagnosed WHO grade 3 or 4 IDH1-mutant astrocytomas with loss of nuclear ATRX. The samples were drawn from NOA16, a multicentre, single-arm, open-label phase I trial in Germany that tested a mutant IDH1 peptide vaccine in humans for the first time. Genomic DNA for TCRB sequencing was extracted from EDTA blood using the DNeasy Blood and Tissue Kit.

The germline V gene supplies CDR1 LGHNA and CDR2 YSLEER. Its CDR3 holds 14 amino acids, cysteine through phenylalanine. The kept DNA is CDR3 alone, 42 bases in frame from the first base. V and J are truncated by 3 bases and 5 bases respectively, leaving an intervening sequence of 12 bases. General findings and caveats noted by the study authors: It was noted by the authors that analyses of patient blood samples could not be reproduced owing to sample limitations. PBMC samples for TCRB deep sequencing were selected based on availability. No apparent relationship was observed between pseudoprogression and alterations in the top peripheral T cell clonotypes detected by TCRB sequencing. Immune responses induced by the vaccine were seen in approximately 93% of patients across multiple MHC alleles.

With regard to this clone: The antigen it binds to is not known. One base away there is no much larger clone; base qualities are not given.

The receptor was isolated from a middle-aged woman with glioma. Some clones in this sample may be carry-over from other donors' samples. This sample comprised PBMCs, obtained from a glioma patient whose treatment included an IDH1 peptide vaccine. This chain joins TRBV4-3 to TRBJ2-3; the D segment could be TRBD1, given 6 matching bases. The nucleotide sequence reads as follows: TGCGCCAGCAGCCAGCAGCACAGGGAAGATACGCAGTATTTT. Its product reads: CASSQQHREDTQYF.